This TCR beta chain came from a study of OX40 agonist ivuxolimab in advanced cancers. Study summary: Cohort: 75% to 90% men, mean age around 55, aged about 20 to 80. Whole-study findings and limits: Both CD4+ and CD8+ T cell populations in blood had undergone clonal expansion by week 6 at 0.1 to 3.0 mg/kg. Some patients who did not respond also had low normalized T-cell clonal expansion. CD8+ T cells showed, on average, more clonal expansion than CD4+ cells.

As concerns this clone: What it binds is not known.

Germline-derived CDR1 and CDR2 are MNHNY and SVGAGI (reference sequence). The CDR3 spans 13 residues. V was pared by 0 bases and J by 3 bases, with 6 bases between. Method: immunoSEQ multiplex PCR; TCRdb's copy keeps in-frame clones and lacks some. Here the sample spans about 61,000 clones, 90% to 95% being singletons. This TCR was sampled from an adult with an advanced solid tumor such as melanoma, head and neck, liver or kidney cancer. The chain employs TRBV6-6 and TRBJ2-7; D tentatively reads TRBD1 or TRBD2 (5 bases each). Material: CD4+ or CD8+ T cells sorted from blood, obtained in a trial of the OX40 agonist ivuxolimab. The CDR3 DNA follows: TGTGCCAGCAGTTACTCGGGGGACTACGAGCAGTACTTC. Translated: CASSYSGDYEQYF.